This T cell receptor beta chain is drawn from a study of T cells expressing NK-cell markers. Study background: With respect to HCMV, most of the eight sequenced donors were seropositive, and one was seronegative.

Germline V gene data show CDR1 as GTSNPN and CDR2 as SVGIG (reference sequence). The CDR3 extends over 11 amino acids. In generating TCR beta cDNA, 5'RACE template switching with UMIs was used. One entry per CDR3 protein, without DNA, is what TCRdb gives after re-calling the 5' RACE reads. Recorded for this sample: about 540,000 distinct CDR3 sequences. The sequenced sample consisted of blood T cells: a sorted CD56 or NKG2C T cell subset, CD4+ or CD8+ T cells, or bulk PBMC T cells (not recorded which). The chain has TRBV30 and TRBJ2-3. This clonotype was obtained from a man between 18 and 35 years old in good health. The chain's CDR3 is CAWYSTDTQYF.